The 24 T cell receptor beta chains below were found in one sample sequenced in a study of early T cells in non-severe SARS-CoV-2 infection. In TCRdb, the 5' RACE reads were re-called with MiXCR into one record per CDR3 protein. The sample consists of approximately 58,000 distinct CDR3 sequences, about 5.9% of them appearing once. Sequenced input: whole blood. The receptors were sampled from an adult who was a healthcare worker with PCR-confirmed SARS-CoV-2 infection or an uninfected control (not recorded which).

This clonotype has only a few counts. The V gene is TRBV12-3 or TRBV12-4, the J gene TRBJ1-6; maybe TRBD1 (6 bases). Between the trimmed V and J ends, which lost 5 bases and 0 bases, there was a span of 17 bases. The CDR3 is 18 residues long. The CDR3 sequence: CASSRTGFKSSYNSPLHF. DNA of the CDR3: TGTGCCAGCAGTAGAACAGGGTTTAAAAGCTCCTATAATTCACCCCTCCACTTT.

This clonotype was detected ten times or more. The rearrangement uses TRBV20-1 and TRBJ2-3; tentative D call: TRBD1 (7 bases). Germline V gives CDR1 DFQATT, CDR2 SNEGSKA (reference sequence). V was cut by 0 bases and J by 1 base, with 17 bases left in between. This CDR3 is built from 17 residues. The CDR3 nucleotides are TGCAGTGCTAGAGATCTACTTCGGAGGGGGCGCACAGATACGCAGTATTTT. This gives the protein CSARDLLRRGRTDTQYF.

This clonotype has a count of ten or more. The genes are TRBV6-1 and TRBJ1-5, with D unresolved. V was cut by 7 bases and J by 0 bases, with 13 bases left in between. Looked up from germline, CDR1 is MNHNS and CDR2 is SASEGT. This CDR3 region has 15 residues. CDR3 bases: TGTGCCAGCAAAGGGTCCGATTATAGCAATCAGCCCCAGCATTTT. Translated, it gives CASKGSDYSNQPQHF.

This clonotype was counted ten times or more. This CDR3 is CATRDRDTSYEQYF. The DNA of the CDR3 is TGTGCCACCAGGGACCGGGACACCTCCTACGAGCAGTACTTC. The chain joins TRBV2 to TRBJ2-7; possibly TRBD1 for D (6 bases). V shed 10 bases and J shed 0 bases, with 16 bases lying between them. The CDR3 has 14 amino acids. Germline V gene sequence: CDR1 SNHLY, CDR2 FYNNEI.

This clonotype was counted many times. The V call is TRBV6-5, the J call TRBJ1-2, with D possibly being TRBD1 (6 bases). The germline V and J ends were trimmed by 6 bases and 3 bases, with 11 bases remaining between them. Germline CDR1 and CDR2: MNHEY and SVGAGI. This CDR3 contains 13 residues. The CDR3 sequence: CASSRQAYYGYTF. The CDR3 coding sequence is TGTGCCAGCAGCCGACAGGCCTACTATGGCTACACCTTC.

At least ten counts were recorded for this clonotype. The chain employs TRBV30 and TRBJ1-4; D remains ambiguous. This CDR3 has 12 amino acids. Germline V gene data show CDR1 as GTSNPN and CDR2 as SVGIG (reference sequence). With 0 bases removed from V and 8 bases from J, the gap between germline ends came to 7 bases. CDR3 nucleotides: TGTGCCTGGAGTGTCGGAGGCGAAAAACTGTTTTTT. Translated: CAWSVGGEKLFF.

The V call is TRBV3-1, the J call TRBJ2-6; a possible D gene is TRBD2 (6 bases). Trimming pared 4 bases from V and 2 bases from J, leaving 12 bases between. The germline V gene encodes CDR1 LGHDT and CDR2 YNNKEL (reference sequence). The CDR3 extends over 16 amino acids. CDR3 amino acids: CASSLHGGTGANVLTF. CDR3 DNA sequence: TGTGCCAGCAGCCTCCACGGAGGGACTGGGGCCAACGTCCTGACTTTC.

Ten or more counts support this clonotype. The genes are TRBV6-5 and TRBJ1-1; 7 bases line up with TRBD1. The V segment lost 5 bases and the J segment 5 bases; nucleotides outside the gene matches: 14. The CDR3 extends over 16 amino acids. Germline V lookup: CDR1 MNHEY, CDR2 SVGAGI. The CDR3 DNA reads TGTGCCAGCAGTCCAATATTTACCACAGGGGATACTGAAGCTTTCTTT. This gives the protein CASSPIFTTGDTEAFF.

The chain links TRBV12-3 or TRBV12-4 to TRBJ2-7; a weak D match, TRBD2 (6 bases). This CDR3 has 12 residues. Trimming shortened V by 0 bases and J by 9 bases, and 9 bases separated the two germline ends. The DNA for the CDR3 is TGTGCCAGCAGTTTAGCTTCGCGGGGGCAGTACTTC. Protein: CASSLASRGQYF.

The table lists this clonotype with many counts. The genes are TRBV14 and TRBJ1-6; D ambiguous. Germline loops: CDR1 SGHDN, CDR2 FVKESK. Trimming pared 1 base from V and 7 bases from J, leaving 8 bases between. This CDR3 has 14 amino acids. The CDR3 spells CASSQVRANSPLHF. The CDR3 coding sequence is TGTGCCAGCAGCCAAGTTAGGGCCAATTCACCCCTCCACTTT.

This clonotype was detected only a few times. This chain uses TRBV4-3 with TRBJ2-7; 8 nucleotides agree with TRBD1. This CDR3 has 15 residues. The V gene's germline CDR1 is LGHNA and CDR2 YSLEER. After removal of 1 base from V and 4 bases from J, the junction contained 6 bases not matched to a gene. The chain's CDR3 is CASSQGTGFFYEQYF. For the CDR3, the DNA is TGCGCCAGCAGCCAAGGGACAGGGTTTTTTTACGAGCAGTACTTC.

This clonotype showed up many times. V and J are TRBV27 and TRBJ1-3; D is undetermined. CDR3 length: 13 amino acids. Germline V gives CDR1 MNHEY, CDR2 SMNVEV (reference sequence). V gave up 5 bases and J gave up 0 bases, with 5 bases separating them. The CDR3 spells CASSRRSGNTIYF. For the CDR3, the DNA is TGTGCCAGCAGTAGACGCTCTGGAAACACCATATATTTT.

This clonotype was found many times. The chain is built from TRBV28 and TRBJ1-6; D gene uncertain. Germline-derived CDR1 and CDR2 are MDHEN and SYDVKM. Deletions cut 5 bases from V and 9 bases from J, with 8 bases between. This CDR3 region has 12 residues. In DNA, the CDR3 is TGTGCCAGCAGTACACCGGTTTCACCCCTCCACTTT. This sequence encodes CASSTPVSPLHF.

This clonotype occurred many times. The rearrangement links TRBV12-3 or TRBV12-4 to TRBJ1-4; D might be TRBD1 (6 bases). The CDR3 totals 16 residues. Deletions cut 6 bases from V and 6 bases from J, with 20 bases between. The DNA for the CDR3 is TGTGCCAGCAGCCCTTCCCTTTCAGGGGTTGATGAAAAACTGTTTTTT. Protein: CASSPSLSGVDEKLFF.

The chain has TRBV6-5 and TRBJ2-1; TRBD1 matches at 10 bases. Germline-derived CDR1 and CDR2 are MNHEY and SVGAGI. The CDR3 is 15 residues long. V shed 6 bases and J 3 bases; nucleotides not matched to a gene: 5. The CDR3 sequence is CASRSDRGGYNEQFF. DNA for the CDR3: TGTGCCAGCAGATCGGACAGGGGGGGCTACAATGAGCAGTTCTTC.

This clonotype was found once. A much bigger clone sits one base away, suggesting this may be a read error. V gene TRBV12-3 or TRBV12-4 combines with J gene TRBJ2-3, with D perhaps given as TRBD1 or TRBD2 (6 bases each). This CDR3 has 13 amino acids. V gave up 7 bases and J gave up 2 bases, with 10 bases separating them. The DNA of the CDR3 is TGTGCCAGCACCGGGGGCCACACAGATACGCAGTATTTT. Translated: CASTGGHTDTQYF.

This clonotype was counted at least ten times. This CDR3 reads CASSSTRGGTGEQYF. DNA of the CDR3: TGTGCCAGCAGCTCCACGAGGGGAGGGACGGGTGAGCAGTACTTC. The chain links TRBV11-2 to TRBJ2-7; 7 bases match TRBD2. J lost 7 bases, V lost 4 bases, and 13 bases had no gene match. This CDR3 is 15 amino acids long. From germline, CDR1 is SGHAT and CDR2 FQNNGV. The whole variable domain, filled in from reference TRBV11-2 and TRBJ2-7, reads EAGVAQSPRYKIIEKRQSVAFWCNPISGHATLYWYQQILGQGPKLLIQFQNNGVVDDSQLPKDRFSAERLKGVDSTLKIQPAKLEDSAVYLCASSSTRGGTGEQYFGPGTRLTVT.

This clonotype appeared many times. The chain couples TRBV9 to TRBJ1-1; the D is unclear. Germline V gene sequence: CDR1 SGDLS, CDR2 YYNGEE. There are 13 residues in the CDR3. Trimming left V 0 bases short and J 0 bases short, with 3 bases between. The CDR3 region is CASSVGMNTEAFF. Here the CDR3 DNA reads TGTGCCAGCAGCGTAGGGATGAACACTGAAGCTTTCTTT.

The table lists this clonotype with many counts. The chain carries TRBV11-2 and TRBJ2-7; D unresolved. This CDR3 has 14 amino acids. Trimming removed 5 bases at V and 2 bases at J, with 13 bases between. The germline V gene encodes CDR1 SGHAT and CDR2 FQNNGV. In DNA form, the CDR3 reads TGTGCCAGCAGCCTTTATCTGGACCCCTACGAGCAGTACTTC. It yields the protein CASSLYLDPYEQYF. The full variable domain, its missing parts supplied by reference TRBV11-2 and TRBJ2-7, is EAGVAQSPRYKIIEKRQSVAFWCNPISGHATLYWYQQILGQGPKLLIQFQNNGVVDDSQLPKDRFSAERLKGVDSTLKIQPAKLEDSAVYLCASSLYLDPYEQYFGPGTRLTVT.

This clonotype has only a few counts. V and J are TRBV20-1 and TRBJ1-2; D gene ambiguous. Germline V gene data show CDR1 as DFQATT and CDR2 as SNEGSKA (reference sequence). V lost 8 bases to trimming and J lost 4 bases, with 23 bases between them. This CDR3 contains 15 residues. This CDR3 is CSNPRGGNTPYGYTF. The CDR3 DNA reads as TGCAGTAACCCGCGAGGCGGCAACACGCCCTATGGCTACACCTTC.

Ten or more counts support this clonotype. This chain joins TRBV13 and TRBJ2-1, with unresolved D. The V gene's germline CDR1 is PRHDT and CDR2 FYEKMQ (reference sequence). The CDR3 is made up of 15 amino acids. V gave up 8 bases and J gave up 8 bases, with 22 bases separating them. The CDR3 bases are TGTGCCAGCGTAGTTGGACCGCCATTTCTCGATGAGCAGTTCTTC. Its translation: CASVVGPPFLDEQFF.

This clonotype was seen a handful of times. The chain joins TRBV6-5 to TRBJ1-2; maybe TRBD1 (6 bases). The V end was cut by 0 bases, the J end by 2 bases, with 13 bases between. Germline lookup yields CDR1 MNHEY and CDR2 SVGAGI. This CDR3 contains 16 residues. CDR3 sequence (DNA): TGTGCCAGCAGTTACTCCCGGGCAGGGACAAACTATGGCTACACCTTC. Translated: CASSYSRAGTNYGYTF.

This clonotype was observed many times. The chain combines TRBV20-1 with TRBJ1-2; D gene ambiguous. The CDR3 has 12 amino acids. Germline CDR1 and CDR2: DFQATT and SNEGSKA (reference sequence). V was shortened by 3 bases and J by 1 base, with 6 bases between the two germline ends. The CDR3 DNA sequence: TGCAGTGCTAGCCCAAATAACTATGGCTACACCTTC. Its protein product is CSASPNNYGYTF.

The J gene is TRBJ1-3, the V gene TRBV19; the D is unclear. There are 16 residues in the CDR3. Trimming took 5 bases from V and 0 from J, leaving 14 bases between them. Germline V CDR1 and CDR2: LNHDA, SQIVND (reference sequence). CDR3 bases: TGTGCCAGTAGTGCCGAACAGTTGTTCTCTGGAAACACCATATATTTT. This gives the protein CASSAEQLFSGNTIYF.